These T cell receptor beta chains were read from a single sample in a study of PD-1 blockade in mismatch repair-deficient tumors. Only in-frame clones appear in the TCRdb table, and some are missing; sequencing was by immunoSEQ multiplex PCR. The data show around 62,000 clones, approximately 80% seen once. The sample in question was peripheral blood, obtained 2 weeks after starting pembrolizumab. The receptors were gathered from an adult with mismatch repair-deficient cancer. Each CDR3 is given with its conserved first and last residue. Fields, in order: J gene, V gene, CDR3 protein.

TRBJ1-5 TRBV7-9 CASRVVDRENQPQHF
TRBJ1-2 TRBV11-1 CASSWGSGSNYGYTF
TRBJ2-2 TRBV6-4 CASSDRDTGELFF
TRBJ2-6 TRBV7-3 CASRASSGANVLTF
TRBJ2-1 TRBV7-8 CASSLVVAQFGDEQFF
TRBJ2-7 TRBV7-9 CASIPDRHTTYEQYF
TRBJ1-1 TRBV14 CASSIRTGLTEAFF
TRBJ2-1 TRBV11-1 CASSPRTSGIDEQFF
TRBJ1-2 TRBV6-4 CASSGSTTGNYGYTF
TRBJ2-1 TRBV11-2 CASSFSGVYNEQFF
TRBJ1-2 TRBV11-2 CASSSGTPYGYTF
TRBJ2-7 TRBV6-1 CASSDPGTSGTYEQYF
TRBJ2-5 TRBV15 CATSPRRLAGAETQYF
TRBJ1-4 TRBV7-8 CASSPSGGNEKLFF
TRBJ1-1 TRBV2 CASSSYTEAFF
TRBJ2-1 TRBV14 CASSLSGSRYNEQFF
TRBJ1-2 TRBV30 CAWSPGQGWGNYGYTF
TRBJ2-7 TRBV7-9 CASSLLRGAYEQYF
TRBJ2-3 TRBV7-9 CASSPGSAIDTQYF
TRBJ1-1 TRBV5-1 CASRSQGAGDTEAFF
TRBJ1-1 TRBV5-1 CASSNERGGTEAFF
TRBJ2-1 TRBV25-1 CASSESKGISYNEQFF
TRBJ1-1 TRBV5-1 CASSKVPGQGWGTEAFF
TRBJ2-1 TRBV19 CASSIWAGGIYNEQFF
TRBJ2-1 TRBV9 CASSPGGGIALSSYNEQFF
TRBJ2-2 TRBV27 CASSLTSGYTGELFF
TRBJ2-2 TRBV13 CASSLETDTGELFF
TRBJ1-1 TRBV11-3 CASSLSRGRTEAFF
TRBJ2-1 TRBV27 CASSPQPGTGGAEQFF
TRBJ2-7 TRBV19 CASRKTGRNDYSYEQYF
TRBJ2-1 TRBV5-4 CASSSKQGRNEQFF
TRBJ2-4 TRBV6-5 CASSSRGSSTKNIQYF
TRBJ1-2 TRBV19 CASSSTGANYGYTF
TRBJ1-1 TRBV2 CASSGYTEAFF
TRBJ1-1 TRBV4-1 CASSQVGTGVAEAFF
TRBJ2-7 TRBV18 CASSPDRGSSYEQYF
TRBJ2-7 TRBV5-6 CASSSGLASYEQYF
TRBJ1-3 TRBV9 CASSTYGISGNTIYF
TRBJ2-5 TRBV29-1 CSAGQTIETQYF
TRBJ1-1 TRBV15 CATSEGYTEAFF
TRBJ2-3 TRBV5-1 CASSPGGADTQYF
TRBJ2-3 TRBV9 CASSAGQITDTQYF